Listed here is a single T cell receptor beta chain. The specificity of this receptor is unknown. Base qualities are not at hand, and no much larger clone is one base apart. The entry originates in a study of cytomegalovirus exposure and HLA in healthy donors (dated by TCRdb to 2017 to 2019). Regarding the complete study: According to an earlier analysis of a few hundred of the donors, 150 million to 200 million T cells yielded roughly 110 million unique TCR beta sequences and approximately 300 Gb of sequence data. To predict cytomegalovirus infection status, the study brought together high-throughput TCR immunosequencing, statistical association of individual TCRs with disease status, and machine learning. The T cell repertoires of some 700 subjects were profiled by immunosequencing and related to cytomegalovirus serostatus. All discovery cohort repertoires had been generated on a single sequencing platform. Of the roughly 400 genotyped donors, approximately 83% fell in the genetic ancestry cluster associated with self-reported Caucasian donors. HLA typing included class I and class II loci at four-digit resolution. Roughly 5 DR-DQ haplotypes were handled as single units for association and clustering because linkage in the cohort was strong. Genome-wide SNP genotypes for about 65% of the roughly 670 donors were used in a later genetic analysis, which treated that subset as a discovery cohort. Donor age, sex, ethnicity and CMV serostatus were compiled together with the repertoire data. The study was designed to test whether signatures of past pathogen exposure could be identified by cataloging public T cell receptors. Rather than drawing on any new phenotypic data, the later analysis identified candidate immune exposures from TCR beta sequences and the way those sequences occurred across donors. An early release that covered approximately 600 HLA-typed donors contained approximately 300 gigabases of sequencing data and about 84 million unique TCR sequences. In an earlier analysis of 587 of the donors, high-throughput TCR beta sequencing was used to judge whether each TCR beta V gene segment behaved as functional or pseudogenic. The number of typed donors differed by locus: roughly 629-640 for A, B, C, DRB1 and DQB1; 522 for DQA1; 606 for DPA1; and approximately 450 for DPB1. On average, roughly 250,000 unique TCR beta nucleotide sequences were sequenced per donor among roughly 430 genotyped donors of the cohort, with around 19% of those sequences being non-productive. A separate validation cohort of over 95 different subjects was used in addition to the approximately 610-subject first cohort. A later analysis re-examined previously published TCR beta repertoires from more than 550 donors and added high-resolution HLA genotyping to investigate patterns of TCR occurrence.

The full study reports these points: A later analysis found that TCR association rates varied across HLA loci, with DRB1 alleles showing the most associated TCRs and HLA-C alleles the fewest. Assigning TCR associations to individual alleles was difficult when HLA alleles, especially DR and DQ, strongly co-occurred. Because HLA typing was unavailable for some donors at each locus, only the typed subset was used in association tests. An association between a missense DCLRE1C variant and V-gene and J-gene trimming of TCR beta chains was found in a later genetic analysis and replicated in an independent cohort. Compared with the roughly 600-donor mean, donors in an Asian-associated ancestry cluster had fewer N-insertions in productive TCRs, according to a later genetic analysis. In vitro tests confirmed that a few of the cytomegalovirus-associated TCR beta chains recognize cytomegalovirus antigens. The presence/absence analyses assumed that sequencing depth was roughly uniform across donors, and that assumption may not be true. Linkage disequilibrium might explain the correlated functional status among segregating V segments, but an unknown experimental factor could not be ruled out. In both the original and validation cohorts, the classifier was reported to diagnose cytomegalovirus status with high specificity and sensitivity. A later analysis associated 16,951 TCR beta sequences with specific HLA alleles at a false discovery rate of 0.05. A later analysis reported that several top co-occurrence clusters appeared linked to parvovirus B19, influenza, CMV and Epstein-Barr virus. Some IMGT-functional V segments, including TRBV6-2 and TRBV6-3, could not be told apart with the 87-base-pair reads, so those segments were excluded. In a later analysis, HLA-associated TCR beta chains showed more clonal expansion and lower generation probabilities than non-associated chains that were equally common. Across donors, most TCR sequences were observed very rarely, whereas some public TCRs were present in many individuals. Some 15 rarely observed V segments, including chromosome 9 orphons, were excluded from the earlier analysis of about 600 of the donors because counts were too low. The only immune exposure information available for the cohort was CMV serostatus. A cluster of highly shared sequence variants was judged likely to represent a technical artifact of the sequencing pipeline. A later analysis found that most CMV-associated TCR beta chains appeared HLA-restricted, with HLA associations seemingly driven largely by CMV exposure. A further reported finding was that TCR beta sequences accurately predicted the HLA-A and HLA-B alleles for most subjects in the first cohort. The authors suggested that the approach could potentially be generalized to other disease states and immunological phenotypes. The study listed 164 TCR beta chains as associated with cytomegalovirus. Broadly in line with IMGT annotations, most TCR beta V segments showed up in productive rearrangements about 90% or about 30% of the time in an earlier analysis of some 590 of the donors. The cohort was sequenced for TCR beta chains only, and without alpha or paired-chain data the features that could be detected were limited.

The junction shows trimming of 6 bases on V and 7 bases on J, plus 19 bases between the germline ends. Sequences SEHNR (CDR1) and FQNEAQ (CDR2) are obtained from the germline V gene (reference sequence). Reading from cysteine to phenylalanine, the CDR3 counts 16 amino acids. CDR3 DNA only is kept here, 48 bases in frame from base 1. The cohort was made up of 666 healthy bone marrow donors. At the time of sampling, all cohort members were nominally healthy, though unrecorded immune exposures were likely present. CMV serostatus was recorded as positive for some 300 and negative for about 50% of the roughly 670 cohort members, whereas no CMV serostatus was recorded for the donor in question. A peripheral blood sample was collected from each donor, and TCR beta sequencing was performed on peripheral blood mononuclear cells. Genomic DNA was extracted from the blood cell samples with the Qiagen DNeasy Blood Extraction Kit.

Libraries were made using the immunoSEQ multiplex PCR assay. For the multiplex PCR, a mixture combining 60 forward primers for TCR Vbeta segments and 13 reverse primers for TCR Jbeta segments was used. A multiplex PCR assay on genomic DNA amplified the CDR3 region of rearranged TCR beta genes. The amplified TCR beta libraries were sequenced on the Illumina HiSeq System as 87-base-pair reads. The original pipeline was this. A later analysis tallied 75 million to 85 million unique TCR beta chains across the 666 repertoires, and 10 million to 11 million of those chains were shared by two or more donors. To remove PCR and sequencing errors, raw reads were error-corrected and collapsed into unique sequences using a nearest-neighbor algorithm that merged closely related sequences. CDR3 sequences were aligned to IMGT reference sequences to assign V, D and J gene segments. Each retained sequence needed at least a six-nucleotide match to both a V gene segment and a J gene segment. Rearrangements were classified as productive when the CDR3 lacked stop codons and remained in frame with V and J, and all other rearrangements were classified as non-productive. Following IMGT convention, CDR3 was defined as the stretch from the second conserved V-encoded cysteine up to the conserved J-encoded phenylalanine. In an earlier analysis of more than 550 of the donors, sequences lacking an unambiguous match to a single V gene segment were excluded. In an earlier analysis of some 590 of the donors, V segments were called functional above 56.7% productive rearrangements and were called segregating when the between-donor standard deviation exceeded 5%. A statistical classification framework was developed to diagnose cytomegalovirus status using the catalog of TCR beta chain sequences. A later analysis assigned V and J genes by comparing TCR nucleotide sequences with IMGT/GENE-DB human TR gene sequences. In a later analysis, CDR3 sequences and most-parsimonious VDJ recombination scenarios were assigned using the TCRdist pipeline. In a later analysis, each TCR beta chain was defined by its CDR3 amino acid sequence together with its V-gene family, and reads without a unique V-gene family were excluded. A later analysis removed 450 to 600 highly shared, low-generation-probability nucleotide sequences to deal with suspected cross-contamination and a sequencing artifact. In a later analysis, a clonal expansion index was calculated for each public chain from normalized within-repertoire ranks of inferred template counts. In a later analysis, generation probabilities were computed using a VDJ recombination model fitted to out-of-frame rearrangements, and the results were checked against IGoR. A later analysis scored TCR-TCR, TCR-HLA and TCR-CMV co-occurrence with hypergeometric tests, applying a repertoire-size bias correction to TCR pairs. To estimate false discovery rates, a later analysis permuted the HLA or CMV assignments 20 times. In a later analysis, co-occurring TCRs were grouped with DBSCAN, and TCRdist sequence similarity was added when clustering was performed within HLA-allele-positive subsets. Repertoires with fewer than 30,000 or more than 120,000 public chains were left out of co-occurrence clustering, as were about five repertoires with anomalous nucleotide sharing. In its TCRdb copy, this immuneACCESS table keeps in-frame sequences only and misses some clones. Where compared with another copy, unresolved V genes explain less than half of these, and the others have no known cause. The D gene and trimming were derived from the DNA, and the V and J assignments and clone size from that table. The sample has fewer than 200,000 clones on record, roughly 80% of them singletons. Of the sample, roughly 2% falls within the top ten clones.

The sample comprised PBMCs. The sequence was collected from a human donor in good health. Recombination linked TRBV7-9 to TRBJ1-6; the D gene is possibly TRBD1, with 6 bases matching. CDR3 sequence: CASSYWPGVENSPLHF. In nucleotide form, the sequence is TGTGCCAGCAGTTACTGGCCAGGGGTAGAGAATTCACCCCTCCACTTT. Full variable domain (CDR3 extended with the reference TRBV7-9 and TRBJ1-6 proteins): DTGVSQNPRHKITKRGQNVTFRCDPISEHNRLYWYRQTLGQGPEFLTYFQNEAQLEKSRLLSDRFSAERPKGSFSTLEIQRTEQGDSAMYLCASSYWPGVENSPLHFGNGTRLTVT.